Listed below are T cell receptor beta chains from one sample, sequenced in a study of T cell clones after liver transplantation. Assay used: immunoSEQ multiplex PCR; TCRdb lists only in-frame clones, some missing. The sample contains about 45,000 clones, 86% of which appear only once. Sequenced material: CD4+ T cells from blood, taken 24 months after liver transplant. These TCRs come from a human patient who received a liver transplant. The graft donor may be the source of some T cells. The CDR3 runs from the conserved cysteine through the conserved F or W. D genes are given only for firm matches. Clone size is stated in some rows and not others, as once, few, many or a class when expanded.

v_gene	j_gene	len	d_gene	abundance	CDR3aa	CDR3nt
TRBV6-5	TRBJ2-3	15	.	.	CASRGGGLSTDTQYF	TGTGCCAGCAGAGGAGGGGGGCTTAGCACAGATACGCAGTATTTT
TRBV11-3	TRBJ2-3	19	TRBD2	.	CASSSPLKGLAECIGTQYF	TGTGCCAGCAGCTCCCCACTAAAGGGACTAGCGGAATGTATTGGTACGCAGTATTTT
TRBV5-8	TRBJ2-7	17	TRBD2	.	CASSLVGTSGSRYEQYF	TGTGCCAGCAGCTTGGTTGGGACTAGCGGGAGTAGGTACGAGCAGTACTTC
TRBV2	TRBJ2-1	14	TRBD2	once	CASTPGEGWNEQFF	TGTGCCAGCACTCCGGGGGAGGGATGGAATGAGCAGTTCTTC
TRBV5-1	TRBJ2-1	14	.	.	CASSLGNRNNEQFF	TGCGCCAGCAGCTTGGGGAACCGAAACAATGAGCAGTTCTTC
TRBV4-1	TRBJ2-2	12	.	.	CASRTNTGELFF	TGCGCCAGCAGGACTAACACCGGGGAGCTGTTTTTT
TRBV7-8	TRBJ1-2	16	TRBD1	.	CASSTLRQGVNYGYTF	TGTGCCAGCAGCACCTTAAGACAGGGAGTTAACTATGGCTACACCTTC
TRBV5-4	TRBJ2-5	15	.	.	CASSRIDRPQETQYF	TGTGCCAGCAGCCGCATCGACAGGCCCCAAGAGACCCAGTACTTC
TRBV4-1	TRBJ1-1	12	.	.	CASSQVAERAFF	TGCGCCAGCAGCCAAGTGGCGGAGAGGGCTTTCTTT
TRBV5-6	TRBJ2-2	13	.	.	CASSLQNTGELFF	TGTGCCAGCAGCTTACAGAACACCGGGGAGCTGTTTTTT
TRBV30	TRBJ1-6	13	.	.	CAWSEQANSPLHF	TGTGCCTGGAGTGAACAGGCCAATTCACCCCTCCACTTT
TRBV19	TRBJ2-5	16	TRBD2	.	CASSAGWGGPRETQYF	TGTGCCAGTAGTGCGGGTTGGGGAGGGCCTCGCGAGACCCAGTACTTC
TRBV27	TRBJ2-3	17	.	once	CASSLLSLAGVTDTQYF	TGTGCCAGCAGTTTATTAAGCCTAGCAGGTGTCACAGATACGCAGTATTTT
TRBV5-1	TRBJ1-1	13	.	few	CASSRARDTEAFF	TGCGCCAGCAGCCGTGCCAGGGACACTGAAGCTTTCTTT
TRBV6-1	TRBJ2-3	16	TRBD1	once	CASSEGQHSSTDTQYF	TGTGCCAGCAGTGAGGGACAGCACTCTAGCACAGATACGCAGTATTTT
TRBV6-4	TRBJ1-2	13	.	.	CASSAPGGYGYTF	TGTGCCAGCAGTGCCCCGGGAGGCTATGGCTACACCTTC
TRBV19	TRBJ1-4	17	.	.	CASSPVGGPPYNEKLFF	TGTGCCAGTAGTCCCGTAGGAGGTCCACCTTATAATGAAAAACTGTTTTTT
TRBV2	TRBJ2-1	15	TRBD2	.	CASSLRTSGGGEQFF	TGTGCCAGCAGTCTCAGGACTAGCGGGGGTGGTGAGCAGTTCTTC
TRBV7-9	TRBJ2-3	14	.	.	CASSPGRDTDTQYF	TGTGCCAGCAGCCCCGGAAGAGACACAGATACGCAGTATTTT
TRBV5-5	TRBJ1-5	17	.	.	CASSLGRRTYSNQPQHF	TGTGCCAGCAGCTTGGGGCGCAGGACCTATAGCAATCAGCCCCAGCATTTT
TRBV18	TRBJ2-5	14	TRBD1	.	CASSPRDSQETQYF	TGTGCCAGCTCACCTCGGGACAGTCAAGAGACCCAGTACTTC
TRBV9	TRBJ2-7	14	.	.	CASSPTPIRYEQYF	TGTGCCAGCAGCCCTACTCCTATCCGCTACGAGCAGTACTTC
TRBV2	TRBJ1-2	13	.	.	CASTWSPQEGYTF	TGTGCCAGCACATGGAGCCCACAGGAAGGCTACACCTTC
TRBV5-1	TRBJ1-1	14	TRBD1	.	CASSSRQGAPEAFF	TGCGCCAGCAGCTCACGACAGGGGGCCCCTGAAGCTTTCTTT
TRBV27	TRBJ1-5	17	TRBD1	.	CASSPGQWGVGNQPQHF	TGTGCCAGCAGTCCGGGACAGTGGGGTGTCGGCAATCAGCCCCAGCATTTT
TRBV6-5	TRBJ1-5	14	TRBD1	.	CASRGQGKSQPQHF	TGTGCCAGCAGAGGACAGGGGAAATCTCAGCCCCAGCATTTT
TRBV7-9	TRBJ1-4	14	TRBD1	.	CASSWGQKDGKLFF	TGTGCCAGCAGCTGGGGACAGAAGGACGGAAAACTGTTTTTT
TRBV6-6	TRBJ1-2	16	TRBD1	.	CASSSIQGGTNYGYTF	TGTGCCAGCAGTTCCATCCAGGGGGGCACTAACTATGGCTACACCTTC
TRBV6-5	TRBJ1-1	13	.	.	CASSSDRNTEAFF	TGTGCCAGCAGTTCCGACAGGAACACTGAAGCTTTCTTT
TRBV30	TRBJ1-1	13	.	.	CAWRDRLDTEAFF	TGTGCCTGGAGAGACAGGCTAGACACTGAAGCTTTCTTT
TRBV28	TRBJ1-5	15	TRBD1	.	CASIWSGTVGQPQHF	TGTGCCAGCATCTGGTCCGGGACAGTAGGTCAGCCCCAGCATTTT
TRBV7-8	TRBJ2-3	18	.	.	CASSSPGISRGGTDTQYF	TGTGCCAGCAGCTCCCCCGGGATCTCCAGAGGGGGCACAGATACGCAGTATTTT
TRBV2	TRBJ2-3	16	TRBD1	.	CASTGQGILRADTQYF	TGTGCCAGCACCGGACAGGGGATTTTAAGGGCAGATACGCAGTATTTT
TRBV7-8	TRBJ2-6	14	.	once	CASRRLEPANVLTF	TGTGCCAGCAGACGGTTAGAACCGGCCAACGTCCTGACTTTC
TRBV5-1	TRBJ1-1	13	.	.	CASSGNKNTEAFF	TGCGCCAGCAGCGGGAATAAGAACACTGAAGCTTTCTTT
TRBV19	TRBJ1-1	13	.	.	CASTRRGVTEAFF	TGTGCCAGCACCCGTAGGGGGGTCACTGAAGCTTTCTTT